Sequencing of this T cell receptor beta chain was carried out in a study of shared clonotypes between healthy human individuals. Comments on this clone: Its antigen remains unidentified.

Whole-study results and caveats: Several donors shared about 4.8% of their naive CD4 clonotypes.

An assay was performed, and its level was deep. Each cell subset's genomic DNA was divided evenly among several immunoSEQ plates. Using immunoSEQ multiplex PCR, the repertoire was profiled, and TCRdb retains in-frame clones only, with some absent. The table shows some 2,100,000 clones, with 95% occurring only once. Sample: naive CD4+ T cells sorted from blood. The subset denotes: CD45RA+ positively selected. The source is a man aged 18 to 30 in good health.

This CDR3 reads CASSLEGSPTDTQYF. In DNA, the CDR3 is TGCGCCAGCAGCTTGGAGGGCAGCCCCACAGATACGCAGTATTTT. This sequence joins TRBV5-1 and TRBJ2-3; D remains unclear. The CDR3 has 15 amino acids. V lost 0 bases and J lost 2, with 10 bases in between. From germline, CDR1 is SGHRS and CDR2 YFSETQ.